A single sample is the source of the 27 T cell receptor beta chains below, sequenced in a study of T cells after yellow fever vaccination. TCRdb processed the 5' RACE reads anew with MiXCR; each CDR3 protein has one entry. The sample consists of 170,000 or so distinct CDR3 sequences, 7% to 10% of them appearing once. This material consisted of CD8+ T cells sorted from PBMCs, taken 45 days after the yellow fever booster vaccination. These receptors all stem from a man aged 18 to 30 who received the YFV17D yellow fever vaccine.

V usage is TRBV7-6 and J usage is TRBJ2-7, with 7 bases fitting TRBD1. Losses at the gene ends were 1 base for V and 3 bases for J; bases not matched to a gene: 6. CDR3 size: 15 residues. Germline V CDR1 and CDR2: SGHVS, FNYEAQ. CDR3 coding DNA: TGTGCCAGCAGCTTAGGAGGGGGCGATGACTACGAGCAGTACGTC. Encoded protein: CASSLGGGDDYEQYV.

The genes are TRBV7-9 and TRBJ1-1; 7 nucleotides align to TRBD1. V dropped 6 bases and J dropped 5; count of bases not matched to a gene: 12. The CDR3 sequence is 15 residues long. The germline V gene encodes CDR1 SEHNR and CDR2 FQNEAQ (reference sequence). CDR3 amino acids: CASSPQGGGLTEAFF. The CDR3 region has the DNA TGTGCCAGCAGTCCGCAGGGAGGGGGCTTGACTGAAGCTTTCTTT.

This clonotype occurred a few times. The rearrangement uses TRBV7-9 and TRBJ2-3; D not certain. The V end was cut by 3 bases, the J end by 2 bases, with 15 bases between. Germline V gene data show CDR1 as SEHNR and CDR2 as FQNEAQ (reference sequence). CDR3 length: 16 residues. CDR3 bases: TGTGCCAGCAGCTTCGCGTGGGGTGAAAACACAGATACGCAGTATTTT. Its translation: CASSFAWGENTDTQYF.

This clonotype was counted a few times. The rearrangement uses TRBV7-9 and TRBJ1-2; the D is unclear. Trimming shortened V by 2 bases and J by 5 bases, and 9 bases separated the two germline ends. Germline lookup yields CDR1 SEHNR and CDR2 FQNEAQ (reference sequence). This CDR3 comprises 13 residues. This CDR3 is CASSLLYGYGYTF. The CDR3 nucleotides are TGTGCCAGCAGCTTACTGTATGGGTATGGCTACACCTTC.

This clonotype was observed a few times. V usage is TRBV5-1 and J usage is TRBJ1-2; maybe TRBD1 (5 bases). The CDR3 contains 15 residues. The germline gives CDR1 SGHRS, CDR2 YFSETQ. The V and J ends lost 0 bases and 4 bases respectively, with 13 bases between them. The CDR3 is CASSLEVGTTYGYTF. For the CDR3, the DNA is TGCGCCAGCAGCTTGGAAGTCGGGACTACCTATGGCTACACCTTC.

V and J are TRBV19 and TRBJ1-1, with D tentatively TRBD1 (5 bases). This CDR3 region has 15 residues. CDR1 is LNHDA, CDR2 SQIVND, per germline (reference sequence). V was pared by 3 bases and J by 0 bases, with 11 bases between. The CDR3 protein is CASSIGGTVNTEAFF. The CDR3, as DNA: TGTGCCAGTAGTATCGGGGGAACAGTGAACACTGAAGCTTTCTTT.

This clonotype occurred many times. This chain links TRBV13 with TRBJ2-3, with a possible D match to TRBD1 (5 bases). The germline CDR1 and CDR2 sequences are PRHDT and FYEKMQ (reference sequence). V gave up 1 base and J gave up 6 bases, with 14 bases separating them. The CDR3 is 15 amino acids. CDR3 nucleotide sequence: TGTGCCAGCAGCTTAGTCGGCAGGGCTCCCGATACGCAGTATTTT. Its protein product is CASSLVGRAPDTQYF.

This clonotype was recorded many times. The CDR3 region is CSGGGIDLRGYTF. CDR3 nucleotide sequence: TGCAGCGGTGGAGGGATTGACCTCCGAGGCTACACCTTC. The chain employs TRBV29-1 and TRBJ1-2; D not certain. Germline loops: CDR1 SQVTM, CDR2 ANQGSEA. The germline V and J ends were trimmed by 7 bases and 8 bases, with 20 bases remaining between them. This CDR3 is 13 amino acids long.

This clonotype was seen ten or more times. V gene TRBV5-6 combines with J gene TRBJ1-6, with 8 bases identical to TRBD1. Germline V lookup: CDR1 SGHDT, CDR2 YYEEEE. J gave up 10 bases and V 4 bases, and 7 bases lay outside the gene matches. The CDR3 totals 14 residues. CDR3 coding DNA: TGTGCCAGCAGCCAGATGACAGGGGTGTCACCCCTCCACTTT. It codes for CASSQMTGVSPLHF. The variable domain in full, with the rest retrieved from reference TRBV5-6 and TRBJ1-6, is DAGVTQSPTHLIKTRGQQVTLRCSPKSGHDTVSWYQQALGQGPQFIFQYYEEEERQRGNFPDRFSGHQFPNYSSELNVNALLLGDSALYLCASSQMTGVSPLHFGNGTRLTVT.

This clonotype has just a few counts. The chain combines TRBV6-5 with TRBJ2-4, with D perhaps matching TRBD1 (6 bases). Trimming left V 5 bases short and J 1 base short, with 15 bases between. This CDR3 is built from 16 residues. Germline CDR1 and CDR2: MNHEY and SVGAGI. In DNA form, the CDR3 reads TGTGCCAGCAGTCCTCTTTCACAGGGCGCCAAAAACATTCAGTACTTC. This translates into CASSPLSQGAKNIQYF.

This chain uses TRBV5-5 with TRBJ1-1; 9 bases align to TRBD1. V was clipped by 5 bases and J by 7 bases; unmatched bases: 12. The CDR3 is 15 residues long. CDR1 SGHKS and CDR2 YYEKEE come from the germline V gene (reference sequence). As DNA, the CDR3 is TGTGCCAGCAGTCCTAGACAGGGGGGGTACAATGAAGCTTTCTTT. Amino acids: CASSPRQGGYNEAFF. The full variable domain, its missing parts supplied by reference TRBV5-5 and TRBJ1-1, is DAGVTQSPTHLIKTRGQQVTLRCSPISGHKSVSWYQQVLGQGPQFIFQYYEKEERGRGNFPDRFSARQFPNYSSELNVNALLLGDSALYLCASSPRQGGYNEAFFGQGTRLTVV.

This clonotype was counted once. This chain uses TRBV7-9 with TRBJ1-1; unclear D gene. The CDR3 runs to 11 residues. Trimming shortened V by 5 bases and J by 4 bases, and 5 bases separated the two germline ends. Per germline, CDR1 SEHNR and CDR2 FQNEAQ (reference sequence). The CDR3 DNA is TGTGCCAGCAGCCGATCCACTGAAGCTTTCTTT. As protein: CASSRSTEAFF.

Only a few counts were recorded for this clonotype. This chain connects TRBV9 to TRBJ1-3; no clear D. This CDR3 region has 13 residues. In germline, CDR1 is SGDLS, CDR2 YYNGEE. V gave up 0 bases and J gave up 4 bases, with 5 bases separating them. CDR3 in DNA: TGTGCCAGCAGCGTAGCATCCGGAAACACCATATATTTT. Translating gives CASSVASGNTIYF.

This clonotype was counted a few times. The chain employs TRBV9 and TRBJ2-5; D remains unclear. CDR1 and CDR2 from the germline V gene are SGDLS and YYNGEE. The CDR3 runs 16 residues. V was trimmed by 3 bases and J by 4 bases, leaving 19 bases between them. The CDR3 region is CASSARHDPYLETQYF. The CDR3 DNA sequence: TGTGCCAGCAGCGCAAGACACGATCCCTACTTAGAGACCCAGTACTTC.

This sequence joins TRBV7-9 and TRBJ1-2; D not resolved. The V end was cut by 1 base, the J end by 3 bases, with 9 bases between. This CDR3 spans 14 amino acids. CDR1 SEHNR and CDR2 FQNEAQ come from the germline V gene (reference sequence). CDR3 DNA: TGTGCCAGCAGCTTAGAGACGGTGCACTATGGCTACACCTTC. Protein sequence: CASSLETVHYGYTF.

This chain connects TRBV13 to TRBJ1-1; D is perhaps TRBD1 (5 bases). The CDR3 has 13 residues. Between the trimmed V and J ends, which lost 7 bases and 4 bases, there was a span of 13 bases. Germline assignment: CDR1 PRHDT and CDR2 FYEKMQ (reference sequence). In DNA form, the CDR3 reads TGTGCCAGCACCCTAGCGGGGGTCACTGAAGCTTTCTTT. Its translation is CASTLAGVTEAFF.

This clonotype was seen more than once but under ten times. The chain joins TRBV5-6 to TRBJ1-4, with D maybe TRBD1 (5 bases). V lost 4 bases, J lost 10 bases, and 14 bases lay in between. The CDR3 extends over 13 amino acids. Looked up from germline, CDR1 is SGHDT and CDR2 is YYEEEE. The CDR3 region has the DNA TGTGCCAGCAGCCTGAGACAGAGAGGAAAACTGTTTTTT. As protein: CASSLRQRGKLFF. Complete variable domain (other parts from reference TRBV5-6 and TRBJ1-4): DAGVTQSPTHLIKTRGQQVTLRCSPKSGHDTVSWYQQALGQGPQFIFQYYEEEERQRGNFPDRFSGHQFPNYSSELNVNALLLGDSALYLCASSLRQRGKLFFGSGTQLSVL.

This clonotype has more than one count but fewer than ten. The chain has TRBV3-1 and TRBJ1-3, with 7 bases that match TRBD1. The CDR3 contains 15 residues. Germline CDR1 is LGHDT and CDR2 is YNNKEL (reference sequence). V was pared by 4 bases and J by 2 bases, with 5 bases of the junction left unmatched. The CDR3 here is CASSPGTATGNTIYF. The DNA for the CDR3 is TGTGCCAGCAGCCCGGGGACAGCAACTGGAAACACCATATATTTT.

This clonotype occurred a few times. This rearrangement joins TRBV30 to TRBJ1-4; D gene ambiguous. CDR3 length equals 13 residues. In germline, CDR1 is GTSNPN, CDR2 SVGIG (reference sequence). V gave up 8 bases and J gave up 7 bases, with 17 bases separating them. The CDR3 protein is CALMVVDGEKLFF. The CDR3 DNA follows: TGTGCCCTTATGGTGGTCGACGGTGAAAAACTGTTTTTT.

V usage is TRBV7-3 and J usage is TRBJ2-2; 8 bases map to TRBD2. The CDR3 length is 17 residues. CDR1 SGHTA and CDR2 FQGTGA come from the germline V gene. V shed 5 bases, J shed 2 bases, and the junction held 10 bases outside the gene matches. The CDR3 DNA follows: TGTGCCAGCAGCCGACCGGCAGCGGGGGTAAACACCGGGGAGCTGTTTTTT. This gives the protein CASSRPAAGVNTGELFF.

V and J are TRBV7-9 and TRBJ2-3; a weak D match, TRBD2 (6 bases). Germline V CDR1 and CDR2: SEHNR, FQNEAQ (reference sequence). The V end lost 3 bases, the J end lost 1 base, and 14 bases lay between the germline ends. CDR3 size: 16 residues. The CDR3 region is CASSFREVWGTDTQYF. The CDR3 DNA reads TGTGCCAGCAGCTTTAGGGAGGTGTGGGGCACAGATACGCAGTATTTT.

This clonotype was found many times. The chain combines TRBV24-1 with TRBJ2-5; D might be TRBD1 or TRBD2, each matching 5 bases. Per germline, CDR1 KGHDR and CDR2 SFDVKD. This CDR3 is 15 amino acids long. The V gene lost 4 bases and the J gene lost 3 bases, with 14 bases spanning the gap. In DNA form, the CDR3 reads TGTGCCACCAGTGAACTCGGGACGGGCGAAGAGACCCAGTACTTC. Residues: CATSELGTGEETQYF.

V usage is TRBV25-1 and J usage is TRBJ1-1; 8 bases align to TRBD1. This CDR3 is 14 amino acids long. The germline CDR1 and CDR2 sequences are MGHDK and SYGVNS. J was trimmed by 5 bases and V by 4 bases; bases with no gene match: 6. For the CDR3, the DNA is TGTGCCAGCAGTGGCCAGGGGGCTCAGACTGAAGCTTTCTTT. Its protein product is CASSGQGAQTEAFF. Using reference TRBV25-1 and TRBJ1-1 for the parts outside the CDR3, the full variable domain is EADIYQTPRYLVIGTGKKITLECSQTMGHDKMYWYQQDPGMELHLIHYSYGVNSTEKGDLSSESTVSRIRTEHFPLTLESARPSHTSQYLCASSGQGAQTEAFFGQGTRLTVV.

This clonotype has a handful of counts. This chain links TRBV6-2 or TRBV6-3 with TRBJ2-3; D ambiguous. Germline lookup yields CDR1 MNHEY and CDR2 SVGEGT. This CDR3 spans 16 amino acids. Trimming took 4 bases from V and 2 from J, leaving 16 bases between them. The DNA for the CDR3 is TGTGCCAGCAGTTCCTTAGCCAAAGAATTCACAGATACGCAGTATTTT. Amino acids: CASSSLAKEFTDTQYF.

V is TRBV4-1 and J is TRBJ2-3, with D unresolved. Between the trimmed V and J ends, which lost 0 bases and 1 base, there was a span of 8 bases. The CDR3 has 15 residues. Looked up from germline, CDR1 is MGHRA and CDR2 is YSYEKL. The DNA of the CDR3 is TGCGCCAGCAGCCAAGATCCGTCAGGCACAGATACGCAGTATTTT. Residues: CASSQDPSGTDTQYF.

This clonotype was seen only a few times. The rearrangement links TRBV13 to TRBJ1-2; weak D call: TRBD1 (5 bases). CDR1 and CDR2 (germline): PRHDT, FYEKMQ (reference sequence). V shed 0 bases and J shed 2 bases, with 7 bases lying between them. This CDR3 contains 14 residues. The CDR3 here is CASSLGAGNYGYTF. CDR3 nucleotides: TGTGCCAGCAGCTTAGGGGCAGGGAACTATGGCTACACCTTC.

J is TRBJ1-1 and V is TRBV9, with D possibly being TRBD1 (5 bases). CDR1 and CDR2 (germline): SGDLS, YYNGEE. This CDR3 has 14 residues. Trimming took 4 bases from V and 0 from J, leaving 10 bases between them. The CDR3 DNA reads TGTGCCAGCAGCCCGACAGACATGAACACTGAAGCTTTCTTT. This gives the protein CASSPTDMNTEAFF.